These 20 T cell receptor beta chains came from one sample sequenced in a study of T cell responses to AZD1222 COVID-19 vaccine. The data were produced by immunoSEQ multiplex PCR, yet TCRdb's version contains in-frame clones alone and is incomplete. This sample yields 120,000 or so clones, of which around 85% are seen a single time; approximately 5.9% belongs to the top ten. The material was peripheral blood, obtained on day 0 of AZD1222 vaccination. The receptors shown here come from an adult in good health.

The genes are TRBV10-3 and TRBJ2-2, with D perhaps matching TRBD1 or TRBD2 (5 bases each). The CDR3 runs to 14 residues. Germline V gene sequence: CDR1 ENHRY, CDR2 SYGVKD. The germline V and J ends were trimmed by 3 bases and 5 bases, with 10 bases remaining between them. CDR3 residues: CAISEVGATGELFF. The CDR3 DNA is TGTGCCATCAGTGAAGTCGGGGCAACCGGGGAGCTGTTTTTT.

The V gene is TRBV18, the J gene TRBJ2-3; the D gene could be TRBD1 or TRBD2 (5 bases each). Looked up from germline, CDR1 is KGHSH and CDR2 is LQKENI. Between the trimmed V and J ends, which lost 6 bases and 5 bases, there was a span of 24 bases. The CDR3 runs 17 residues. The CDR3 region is CASSQIGGTNSLDTQYF. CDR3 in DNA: TGTGCCAGCTCCCAGATTGGGGGAACCAATTCCCTAGATACGCAGTATTTT.

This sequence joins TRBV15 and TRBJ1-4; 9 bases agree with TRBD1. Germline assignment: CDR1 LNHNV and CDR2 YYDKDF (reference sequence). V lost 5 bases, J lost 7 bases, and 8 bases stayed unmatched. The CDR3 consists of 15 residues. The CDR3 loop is CATSPDTGGGEKLFF. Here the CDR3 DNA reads TGTGCCACCAGCCCCGATACAGGGGGCGGTGAAAAACTGTTTTTT.

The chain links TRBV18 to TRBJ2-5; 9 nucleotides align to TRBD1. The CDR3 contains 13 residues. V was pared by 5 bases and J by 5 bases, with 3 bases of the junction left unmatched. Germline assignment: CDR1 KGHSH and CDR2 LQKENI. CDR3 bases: TGTGCCAGCTCAAAACAGGGGGCGGAGACCCAGTACTTC. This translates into CASSKQGAETQYF. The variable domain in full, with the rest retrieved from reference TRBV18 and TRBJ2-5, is NAGVMQNPRHLVRRRGQEARLRCSPMKGHSHVYWYRQLPEEGLKFMVYLQKENIIDESGMPKERFSAEFPKEGPSILRIQQVVRGDSAAYFCASSKQGAETQYFGPGTRLLVL.

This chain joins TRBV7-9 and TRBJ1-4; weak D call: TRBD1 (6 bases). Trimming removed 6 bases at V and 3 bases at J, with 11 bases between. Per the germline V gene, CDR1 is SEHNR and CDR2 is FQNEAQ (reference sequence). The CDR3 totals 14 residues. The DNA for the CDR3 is TGTGCCAGCAGTTCCCAGGGGCCTAATGAAAAACTGTTTTTT. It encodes CASSSQGPNEKLFF.

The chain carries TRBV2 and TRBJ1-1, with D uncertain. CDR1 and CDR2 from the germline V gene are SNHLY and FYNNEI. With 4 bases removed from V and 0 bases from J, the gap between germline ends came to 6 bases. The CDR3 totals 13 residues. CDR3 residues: CASSVAMNTEAFF. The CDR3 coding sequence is TGTGCCAGCAGTGTGGCCATGAACACTGAAGCTTTCTTT.

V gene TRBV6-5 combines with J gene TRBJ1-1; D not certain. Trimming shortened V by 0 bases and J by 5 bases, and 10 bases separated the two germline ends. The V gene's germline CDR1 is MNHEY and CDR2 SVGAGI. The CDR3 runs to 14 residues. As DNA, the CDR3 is TGTGCCAGCAGTTACTCCCGGGAGGGTACTGAAGCTTTCTTT. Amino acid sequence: CASSYSREGTEAFF.

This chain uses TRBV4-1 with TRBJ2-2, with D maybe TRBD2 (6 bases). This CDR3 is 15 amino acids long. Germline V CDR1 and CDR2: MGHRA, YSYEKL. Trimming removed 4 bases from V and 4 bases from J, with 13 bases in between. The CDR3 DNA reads TGCGCCAGCAGCCGCTACATCGGGGGCACCGGGGAGCTGTTTTTT. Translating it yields CASSRYIGGTGELFF.

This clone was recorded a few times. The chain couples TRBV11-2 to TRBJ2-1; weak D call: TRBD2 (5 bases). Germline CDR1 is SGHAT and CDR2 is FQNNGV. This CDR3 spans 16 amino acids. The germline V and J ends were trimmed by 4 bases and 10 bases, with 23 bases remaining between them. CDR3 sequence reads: CASSYTASRFEEEQFF. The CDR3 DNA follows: TGTGCCAGCAGCTATACGGCTAGCCGGTTTGAAGAAGAGCAGTTCTTC.

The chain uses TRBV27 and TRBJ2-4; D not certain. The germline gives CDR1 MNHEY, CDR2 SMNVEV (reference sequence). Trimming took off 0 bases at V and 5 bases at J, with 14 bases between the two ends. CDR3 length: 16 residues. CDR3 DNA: TGTGCCAGCAGTTTATCGTTGGCGTACGGAGAAAACATTCAGTACTTC. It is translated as CASSLSLAYGENIQYF.

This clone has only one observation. DNA for the CDR3: TGTGCCAGCACCTCCGGCGCCACGACAGGACGGGAGCAGTACTTC. The encoded protein is CASTSGATTGREQYF. The chain combines TRBV5-4 with TRBJ2-7; D is possibly TRBD1 (6 bases). The CDR3 has 15 amino acids. Between the trimmed V and J ends, which lost 6 bases and 7 bases, there was a span of 23 bases. Germline CDR1 SGHNT, CDR2 YYREEE (reference sequence).

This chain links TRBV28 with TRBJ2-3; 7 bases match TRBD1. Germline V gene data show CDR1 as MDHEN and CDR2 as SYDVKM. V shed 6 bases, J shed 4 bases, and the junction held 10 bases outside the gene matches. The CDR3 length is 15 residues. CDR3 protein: CASSPDRVYSDTQYF. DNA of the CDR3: TGTGCCAGCAGCCCCGACAGGGTTTATTCAGATACGCAGTATTTT.

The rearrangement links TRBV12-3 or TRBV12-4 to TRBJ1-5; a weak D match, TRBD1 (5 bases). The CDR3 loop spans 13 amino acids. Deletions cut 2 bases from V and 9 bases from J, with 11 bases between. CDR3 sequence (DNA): TGTGCCAGCAGTTTAAGGGGTGGGACGCCCCAGCATTTT. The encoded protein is CASSLRGGTPQHF.

CDR3 amino acids: CASSPRGLGTDTQYF. CDR3 coding DNA: TGTGCCAGCAGCCCCCGAGGACTGGGGACAGATACGCAGTATTTT. The chain recombines TRBV3-1 (or the pseudogene TRBV3-2) with TRBJ2-3; perhaps TRBD2 as D (5 bases). Trimming took 4 bases from V and 3 from J, leaving 14 bases between them. The CDR3 totals 15 residues. In germline, CDR1 is LGHDT, CDR2 YNNKEL (reference sequence).

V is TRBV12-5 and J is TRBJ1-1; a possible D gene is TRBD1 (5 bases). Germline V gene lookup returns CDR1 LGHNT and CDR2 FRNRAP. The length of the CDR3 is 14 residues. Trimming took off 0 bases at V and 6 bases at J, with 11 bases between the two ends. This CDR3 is CASGLVPGQAEAFF. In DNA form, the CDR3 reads TGTGCTAGTGGTTTGGTACCAGGGCAGGCTGAAGCTTTCTTT. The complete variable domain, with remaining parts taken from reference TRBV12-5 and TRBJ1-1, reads DARVTQTPRHKVTEMGQEVTMRCQPILGHNTVFWYRQTMMQGLELLAYFRNRAPLDDSGMPKDRFSAEMPDATLATLKIQPSEPRDSAVYFCASGLVPGQAEAFFGQGTRLTVV.

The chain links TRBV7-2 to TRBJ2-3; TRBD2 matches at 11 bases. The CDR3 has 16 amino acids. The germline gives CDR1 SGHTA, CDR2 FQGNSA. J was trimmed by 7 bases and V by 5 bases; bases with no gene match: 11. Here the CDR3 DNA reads TGTGCCAGCAGCCCAGTCCTAGCGGGGGGCACGAATACGCAGTATTTT. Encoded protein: CASSPVLAGGTNTQYF.

CDR3 amino acids: CASSLAAAVDEQFF. Here the CDR3 DNA reads TGTGCCAGCAGCTTAGCGGCTGCCGTGGATGAGCAGTTCTTC. The chain carries TRBV7-9 and TRBJ2-1; D unresolved. The germline V gene has CDR1 SEHNR and CDR2 FQNEAQ (reference sequence). V was pared by 0 bases and J by 8 bases, with 11 bases between. This CDR3 region has 14 residues.

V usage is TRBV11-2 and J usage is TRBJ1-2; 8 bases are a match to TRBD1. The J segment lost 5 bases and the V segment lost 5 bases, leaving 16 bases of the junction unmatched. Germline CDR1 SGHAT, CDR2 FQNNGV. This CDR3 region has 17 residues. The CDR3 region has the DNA TGTGCCAGCAGCCCCGGGGGACAGGTGGGGAGGGTATATGGCTACACCTTC. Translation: CASSPGGQVGRVYGYTF.

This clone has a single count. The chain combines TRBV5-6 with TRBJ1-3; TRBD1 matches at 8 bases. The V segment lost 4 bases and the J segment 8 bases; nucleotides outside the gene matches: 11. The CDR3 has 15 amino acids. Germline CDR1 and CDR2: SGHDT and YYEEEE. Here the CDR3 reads CASSDLTGGRDTIYF. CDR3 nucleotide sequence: TGTGCCAGCAGCGACCTAACAGGGGGGAGAGACACCATATATTTT.

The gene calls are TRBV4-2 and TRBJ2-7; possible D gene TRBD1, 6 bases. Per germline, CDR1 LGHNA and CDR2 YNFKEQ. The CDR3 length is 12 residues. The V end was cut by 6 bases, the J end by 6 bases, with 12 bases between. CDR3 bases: TGTGCCAGCAGGAAACAGGGCGCCGAGCAGTACTTC. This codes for CASRKQGAEQYF.